This entry is about one TCR beta chain. The antigen is undetermined. The CDR3 runs to 16 residues. CDR1 MNHEY and CDR2 SMNVEV come from the germline V gene (reference sequence). With 6 bases removed from V and 0 bases from J, the gap between germline ends came to 12 bases. Cultured CD4+ T-cell DNA underwent Oncomine TCR Beta short-read sequencing. Via MiXCR, TCRdb re-called the PCR reads, giving one row per CDR3 protein. The sample shows tens of thousands of distinct CDR3 sequences, around two fifths of them seen only once. This record comes from a study of vaccination and CD4 T cells after COVID-19. Indicated treatment: roughly 10-day PBMC culture with coronavirus spike peptide pools or control peptides (ViraFEST assay). Scientists separated out CD4+ T cells through negative selection following 10 days in culture.

Sequencing was carried out using CD4+ T cells from blood, cultured in vitro. This receptor was taken from a human donor who had recovered from COVID-19. The chain has TRBV27 and TRBJ1-6; no reliable D call. CDR3 coding DNA: TGTGCCAGCAGCCAACTTCGTAGCTCCTATAATTCACCCCTCCACTTT. Translated, it gives CASSQLRSSYNSPLHF.